Following are 24 T cell receptor beta chains from one sample sequenced in a study of blood T cell repertoires in COVID-19. TCRdb's copy holds only in-frame clones and misses some; the assay was immunoSEQ multiplex PCR. The sample holds hundreds of thousands of clones; around 83% are singletons and the top ten take about 7.4%. The sequenced material came from peripheral blood. These TCRs come from a woman in her forties or fifties with acute or convalescent COVID-19.

The V and J genes are TRBV19 and TRBJ2-1; TRBD1 aligns across 7 bases. CDR3 size: 13 residues. V lost 7 bases and J lost 7; bases outside the gene matches: 7. Germline V lookup: CDR1 LNHDA, CDR2 SQIVND (reference sequence). This chain's CDR3 is CASKGAGPNEQFF. The CDR3 bases are TGTGCCAGTAAGGGGGCAGGACCGAATGAGCAGTTCTTC.

A single count supports this clone. The chain is built from TRBV18 and TRBJ1-2, with 10 bases fitting TRBD1. The germline CDR1 and CDR2 sequences are KGHSH and LQKENI. With 5 bases clipped from V and 5 bases from J, the junction kept 5 bases outside the gene matches. CDR3 length equals 14 residues. The CDR3 is CASSATGGFYGYTF. CDR3 bases: TGTGCCAGCTCAGCGACAGGGGGCTTTTATGGCTACACCTTC.

V and J are TRBV5-1 and TRBJ1-2; 7 bases fit TRBD1. The CDR3 sequence is 12 residues long. The V gene's germline CDR1 is SGHRS and CDR2 YFSETQ. V shed 5 bases, J shed 5 bases, and the junction held 3 bases outside the gene matches. The CDR3 reads CASRRDSYGYTF. Written as DNA, the CDR3 is TGCGCCAGCAGGAGGGACAGTTATGGCTACACCTTC. Together with reference TRBV5-1 and TRBJ1-2, the CDR3 gives the full variable domain: KAGVTQTPRYLIKTRGQQVTLSCSPISGHRSVSWYQQTPGQGLQFLFEYFSETQRNKGNFPGRFSGRQFSNSRSEMNVSTLELGDSALYLCASRRDSYGYTFGSGTRLTVV.

V usage is TRBV28 and J usage is TRBJ2-3, with 12 nucleotides matching TRBD2. This CDR3 has 19 amino acids. Germline V gene data show CDR1 as MDHEN and CDR2 as SYDVKM. The V and J ends lost 3 bases and 6 bases, in that order; junction bases with no gene match: 16. The CDR3 region is CASSFGPSGRVGRRDTQYF. The CDR3 bases are TGTGCCAGCAGTTTTGGCCCTAGCGGGAGGGTGGGTCGAAGGGATACGCAGTATTTT.

The V call is TRBV24-1, the J call TRBJ1-5; no definite D call. The CDR3 length is 13 residues. V gave up 4 bases and J gave up 9 bases, with 12 bases separating them. Germline V gives CDR1 KGHDR, CDR2 SFDVKD. Written as DNA, the CDR3 is TGTGCCACCAGTGAGCGGAACCGCGGGCCCCAGCATTTT. This encodes CATSERNRGPQHF.

The genes are TRBV3-1 (or the pseudogene TRBV3-2) and TRBJ1-2; 7 nucleotides agree with TRBD1. This CDR3 comprises 13 residues. V lost 1 base to trimming and J lost 6 bases; unmatched junction nucleotides: 2. CDR1 is LGHDT and CDR2 is YNNKEL in the germline V gene (reference sequence). The CDR3 DNA reads as TGTGCCAGCAGCCAAGTAACAGGGGATGGCTACACCTTC. Amino acids: CASSQVTGDGYTF.

This clone was observed once. This chain joins TRBV28 and TRBJ1-2; 7 nucleotides agree with TRBD1. Germline V gene lookup returns CDR1 MDHEN and CDR2 SYDVKM. The V and J ends lost 4 bases and 1 base, in that order; junction bases with no gene match: 9. The CDR3 has 16 amino acids. CDR3: CASSSVEQGNNYGYTF. The CDR3 DNA reads TGTGCCAGCAGTTCAGTCGAACAGGGGAATAACTATGGCTACACCTTC.

V gene TRBV27 combines with J gene TRBJ2-1; possibly TRBD2 for D (5 bases). Trimming cost V 5 bases and J 4 bases, with 18 bases left between them. This CDR3 comprises 16 residues. Germline V CDR1 and CDR2: MNHEY, SMNVEV (reference sequence). CDR3 DNA sequence: TGTGCCAGCAGTGTGTTTTCCCGGACTGTATACAATGAGCAGTTCTTC. This gives the protein CASSVFSRTVYNEQFF.

The J gene is TRBJ2-7, the V gene TRBV5-1; 7 bases line up with TRBD2. CDR3 length: 14 residues. Germline V lookup: CDR1 SGHRS, CDR2 YFSETQ. V lost 8 bases, J lost 3 bases, and 11 bases stayed unmatched. The chain's CDR3 is CASTLGGDHYEQYF. The CDR3 DNA sequence: TGCGCCAGTACCCTGGGGGGGGATCACTACGAGCAGTACTTC.

CDR3 DNA sequence: TGTGCCAGCAGTGAAACAAGACTAGCGCACACCGGGGAGCTGTTTTTT. Its translation: CASSETRLAHTGELFF. The chain recombines TRBV2 with TRBJ2-2; 8 bases are shared with TRBD2. CDR1 SNHLY and CDR2 FYNNEI come from the germline V gene. The CDR3 consists of 16 residues. V shed 2 bases, J shed 3 bases, and the junction held 5 bases outside the gene matches.

This chain connects TRBV29-1 to TRBJ1-2; D unclear. V lost 3 bases and J 2 bases, leaving 13 bases between the germline ends. The CDR3 is 14 residues long. The germline V gene has CDR1 SQVTM and CDR2 ANQGSEA. The CDR3 sequence: CSVDGRRNNYGYTF. CDR3 bases: TGCAGCGTTGATGGTCGTAGAAACAACTATGGCTACACCTTC.

The chain employs TRBV6-5 and TRBJ1-6, with 10 bases fitting TRBD1. CDR3 length: 15 amino acids. Germline lookup yields CDR1 MNHEY and CDR2 SVGAGI. V shed 2 bases and J 9 bases; nucleotides not matched to a gene: 4. The CDR3: CASSYGTGDSSPLHF. In DNA form, the CDR3 reads TGTGCCAGCAGTTACGGGACAGGGGATTCTTCACCCCTCCACTTT.

This clone was counted only a few times. The rearrangement links TRBV6-2 or TRBV6-3 to TRBJ2-4; no firm D call. CDR3 length equals 15 residues. V lost 2 bases to trimming and J lost 2 bases, with 10 bases between them. Germline V gives CDR1 MNHEY, CDR2 SVGEGT. DNA of the CDR3: TGTGCCAGCAGTTACAAATTAGTGACCAAAAACATTCAGTACTTC. Amino acids: CASSYKLVTKNIQYF.

The chain employs TRBV7-3 and TRBJ2-2; D ambiguous. The CDR3 loop spans 15 amino acids. V lost 5 bases to trimming and J lost 5 bases, with 15 bases between them. Germline assignment: CDR1 SGHTA and CDR2 FQGTGA. For the CDR3, the DNA is TGTGCCAGCAGCCCCCTGCCGGCCGGGACCGGGGAGCTGTTTTTT. Translation gives CASSPLPAGTGELFF.

V is TRBV4-1 and J is TRBJ1-4; 9 bases map to TRBD1. Germline V gene lookup returns CDR1 MGHRA and CDR2 YSYEKL. Trimming cost V 1 base and J 6 bases; bases outside gene matches: 0. CDR3 length: 14 residues. The CDR3 DNA sequence: TGCGCCAGCAGCCAAGGGACAGGGGATGAAAAACTGTTTTTT. It codes for CASSQGTGDEKLFF.

The gene calls are TRBV20-1 and TRBJ2-7; D unclear. The CDR3 contains 11 residues. V gave up 6 bases and J gave up 6 bases, with 12 bases separating them. The germline V gene has CDR1 DFQATT and CDR2 SNEGSKA (reference sequence). DNA of the CDR3: TGCAGTGCCATACTGTCAGGCGAGCAGTACTTC. It encodes CSAILSGEQYF.

The chain carries TRBV28 and TRBJ2-1, with 8 nucleotides matching TRBD1. This CDR3 has 16 residues. With 3 bases clipped from V and 1 base from J, the junction kept 5 bases outside the gene matches. CDR1 MDHEN and CDR2 SYDVKM come from the germline V gene. The CDR3 is CASSFEGTGSYNEQFF. The CDR3, as DNA: TGTGCCAGCAGTTTTGAGGGGACAGGTTCCTACAATGAGCAGTTCTTC.

The chain recombines TRBV11-2 with TRBJ1-1; 9 positions match TRBD1. Trimming at V came to 5 bases and at J to 2 bases, leaving 15 bases not matched to a gene. Germline V gives CDR1 SGHAT, CDR2 FQNNGV. This CDR3 has 18 residues. DNA of the CDR3: TGTGCCAGCAGCCCCCACAGGGGGCAGGGGGGGGACAACACTGAAGCTTTCTTT. It specifies CASSPHRGQGGDNTEAFF.

The rearrangement joins TRBV3-1 (or the pseudogene TRBV3-2) to TRBJ2-3, with TRBD2 matching over 7 bases. The CDR3 has 15 amino acids. Germline trimming cut 4 bases from V and 2 bases from J; bases unmatched to any gene: 6. In germline, CDR1 is LGHDT, CDR2 YNNKEL (reference sequence). The CDR3 loop is CASSLRTRITDTQYF. CDR3 sequence (DNA): TGTGCCAGCAGCCTCCGGACTAGAATCACAGATACGCAGTATTTT.

The V call is TRBV18, the J call TRBJ2-5; 8 bases are a match to TRBD1. The CDR3 has 13 residues. From germline, CDR1 is KGHSH and CDR2 LQKENI. The V segment lost 6 bases and the J segment 5 bases; nucleotides outside the gene matches: 5. CDR3 region: CASSPGQVETQYF. The CDR3 DNA reads TGTGCCAGCTCGCCGGGACAGGTTGAGACCCAGTACTTC. The full variable domain, completed using reference TRBV18 and TRBJ2-5, is NAGVMQNPRHLVRRRGQEARLRCSPMKGHSHVYWYRQLPEEGLKFMVYLQKENIIDESGMPKERFSAEFPKEGPSILRIQQVVRGDSAAYFCASSPGQVETQYFGPGTRLLVL.

The chain has TRBV19 and TRBJ2-7; 10 nucleotides agree with TRBD1. Germline V lookup: CDR1 LNHDA, CDR2 SQIVND (reference sequence). The CDR3 totals 12 residues. V was pared by 10 bases and J by 7 bases, with 7 bases of the junction left unmatched. The CDR3 region is CATRQGAGEQYF. In nucleotides, the CDR3 is TGTGCCACCAGACAGGGGGCGGGGGAGCAGTACTTC.

This clone was counted a few times. Other DNA sequences within the sample encode an identical CDR3. The chain joins TRBV27 to TRBJ1-6, with 7 bases aligning to TRBD1. This CDR3 contains 15 residues. Germline lookup yields CDR1 MNHEY and CDR2 SMNVEV (reference sequence). V was clipped by 1 base and J by 8 bases; unmatched bases: 5. The CDR3 nucleotides are TGTGCCAGCAGTTTATACAGGGGACGGGATTCACCCCTCCACTTT. Protein: CASSLYRGRDSPLHF.

V and J are TRBV7-7 and TRBJ2-5; D gene ambiguous. The CDR3 length is 11 residues. From germline, CDR1 is SSHAT and CDR2 FNYEAQ (reference sequence). CDR3 amino acids: CAITQQETQYF. In DNA form, the CDR3 reads TGTGCTATTACACAACAAGAGACCCAGTACTTC.

V and J are TRBV24-1 and TRBJ2-2; TRBD2 aligns across 14 bases. V lost 4 bases, J lost 6 bases, and 3 bases stayed unmatched. This CDR3 region has 16 residues. Per germline, CDR1 KGHDR and CDR2 SFDVKD. The CDR3 is CATSDPGLAGAGELFF. The CDR3 coding sequence is TGTGCCACCAGTGACCCGGGACTAGCGGGAGCCGGGGAGCTGTTTTTT.